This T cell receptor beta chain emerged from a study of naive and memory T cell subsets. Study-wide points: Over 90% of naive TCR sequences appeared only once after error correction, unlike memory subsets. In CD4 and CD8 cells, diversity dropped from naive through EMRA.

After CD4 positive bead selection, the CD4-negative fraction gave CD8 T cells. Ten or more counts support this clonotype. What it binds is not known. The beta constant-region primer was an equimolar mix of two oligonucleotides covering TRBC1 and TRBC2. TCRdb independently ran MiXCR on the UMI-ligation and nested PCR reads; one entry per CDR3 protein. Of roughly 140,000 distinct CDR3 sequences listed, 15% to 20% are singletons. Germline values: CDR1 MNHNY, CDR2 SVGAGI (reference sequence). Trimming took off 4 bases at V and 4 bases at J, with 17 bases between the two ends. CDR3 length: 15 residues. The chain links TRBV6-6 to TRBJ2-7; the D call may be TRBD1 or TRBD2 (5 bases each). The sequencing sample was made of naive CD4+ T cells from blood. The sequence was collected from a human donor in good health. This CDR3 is CASSSLGADSYEQYF. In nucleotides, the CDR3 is TGTGCCAGCAGTTCCCTCGGGGCCGACTCTTACGAGCAGTACTTC.